These 20 T cell receptor beta chains came from one sample sequenced in a study of T cell responses to AZD1222 COVID-19 vaccine. Method: immunoSEQ multiplex PCR; TCRdb's copy keeps in-frame clones and lacks some. The top ten clones hold roughly 1.5% of a sample with around 140,000 clones, 75% to 90% of them seen once. The specimen comprised peripheral blood, sampled on day 0 of AZD1222 vaccination. The receptors were sampled from an adult in good health.

The gene calls are TRBV7-2 and TRBJ2-1, with 11 bases aligning to TRBD2. J lost 4 bases, V lost 5 bases, and 13 bases had no gene match. The CDR3 runs 18 residues. Germline V gene sequence: CDR1 SGHTA, CDR2 FQGNSA. CDR3 protein: CASSPRRATSGGYNEQFF. The CDR3 DNA reads as TGTGCCAGCAGCCCCAGGAGAGCAACTAGCGGGGGATACAATGAGCAGTTCTTC. The entire variable domain, with the rest obtained from reference TRBV7-2 and TRBJ2-1, is as follows: GAGVSQSPSNKVTEKGKDVELRCDPISGHTALYWYRQSLGQGLEFLIYFQGNSAPDKSGLPSDRFSAERTGGSVSTLTIQRTQQEDSAVYLCASSPRRATSGGYNEQFFGPGTRLTVL.

This clone was detected once. This chain links TRBV24-1 with TRBJ2-1, with TRBD2 matching over 7 bases. V trimming: 9 bases; J trimming: 3 bases; junction bases outside the gene matches: 4. The CDR3 is 13 residues long. Germline V CDR1 and CDR2: KGHDR, SFDVKD. The CDR3 bases are TGTGCCACCTCCTCGGGGGGCTACAATGAGCAGTTCTTC. It translates to CATSSGGYNEQFF.

The chain joins TRBV3-1 (or the pseudogene TRBV3-2) to TRBJ1-2; perhaps TRBD1 as D (5 bases). The V and J ends lost 4 bases and 2 bases respectively, with 8 bases between them. The CDR3 sequence is 13 residues long. Germline V lookup: CDR1 LGHDT, CDR2 YNNKEL (reference sequence). The CDR3 protein is CASSLQANYGYTF. The CDR3, as DNA: TGTGCCAGCAGCCTACAGGCCAACTATGGCTACACCTTC.

The gene calls are TRBV7-3 and TRBJ2-5; the D gene is possibly TRBD2 (5 bases). Trimming took 5 bases from V and 2 from J, leaving 12 bases between them. This CDR3 is 14 amino acids long. CDR1 SGHTA and CDR2 FQGTGA come from the germline V gene. CDR3 loop: CASSTFGGQETQYF. In DNA form, the CDR3 reads TGTGCCAGCAGCACTTTCGGCGGGCAAGAGACCCAGTACTTC.

A word on this clone: Other DNA sequences in the same sample also yield this CDR3. The gene calls are TRBV5-4 and TRBJ2-2, with D possibly called TRBD1 or TRBD2 (5 bases each). V lost 7 bases to trimming and J lost 0 bases, with 13 bases between them. CDR3 length: 15 residues. Per the germline V gene, CDR1 is SGHNT and CDR2 is YYREEE (reference sequence). The DNA of the CDR3 is TGTGCCAGCTCCCCCGGGACGGCGAACACCGGGGAGCTGTTTTTT. As protein: CASSPGTANTGELFF.

This sequence joins TRBV5-1 and TRBJ1-1; unclear D gene. This CDR3 contains 12 residues. The germline V gene has CDR1 SGHRS and CDR2 YFSETQ. V shed 1 base and J shed 6 bases, with 7 bases lying between them. CDR3 coding DNA: TGCGCCAGCAGCTTGTCGGGGTCTGAAGCTTTCTTT. As protein: CASSLSGSEAFF.

The rearrangement uses TRBV2 and TRBJ1-6, with 10 positions matching TRBD1. This CDR3 spans 15 amino acids. Germline CDR1 is SNHLY and CDR2 is FYNNEI. V was pared by 6 bases and J by 8 bases, with 7 bases of the junction left unmatched. The CDR3 DNA reads TGTGCCAGCAGCCTCCGGGACAGGGGTTATTCACCCCTCCACTTT. This encodes CASSLRDRGYSPLHF. Full variable domain (rest looked up from reference TRBV2 and TRBJ1-6): EPEVTQTPSHQVTQMGQEVILRCVPISNHLYFYWYRQILGQKVEFLVSFYNNEISEKSEIFDDQFSVERPDGSNFTLKIRSTKLEDSAMYFCASSLRDRGYSPLHFGNGTRLTVT.

This clone is a singleton in its sample. The chain links TRBV4-2 to TRBJ2-7; D might be TRBD1 (6 bases). Germline CDR1 and CDR2: LGHNA and YNFKEQ. V was shortened by 0 bases and J by 2 bases, with 14 bases between the two germline ends. CDR3 length equals 16 residues. In nucleotides, the CDR3 is TGTGCCAGCAGCCAAGATGGAGCGGACAGTGCCTACGAGCAGTACTTC. Translating gives CASSQDGADSAYEQYF.

V and J are TRBV28 and TRBJ2-7, with TRBD1 matching 7 bases. J gave up 5 bases and V 7 bases, and 14 bases lay outside the gene matches. Germline CDR1 and CDR2: MDHEN and SYDVKM. The CDR3 totals 15 residues. CDR3: CASTLAGGELDEQYF. CDR3 DNA: TGTGCCAGCACCTTAGCAGGGGGTGAGTTGGACGAGCAGTACTTC.

This chain joins TRBV28 and TRBJ1-1; perhaps TRBD1 as D (6 bases). Germline loops: CDR1 MDHEN, CDR2 SYDVKM. CDR3 size: 14 residues. The ends were cut back, 5 bases at V and 1 base at J, with 11 bases in the middle. This chain's CDR3 is CASSRGGANTEAFF. The CDR3, as DNA: TGTGCCAGCAGTCGAGGGGGGGCGAACACTGAAGCTTTCTTT.

The V gene is TRBV20-1, the J gene TRBJ2-5; D uncertain. V dropped 4 bases and J dropped 4 bases, with 4 bases sitting between them. The CDR3 covers 10 residues. The germline V gene has CDR1 DFQATT and CDR2 SNEGSKA (reference sequence). The CDR3 region has the DNA TGCAGTGCTAAAGCAGAGACCCAGTACTTC. This encodes CSAKAETQYF.

The rearrangement uses TRBV10-3 and TRBJ1-4; TRBD1 is a possible D gene (5 bases). CDR3 length: 14 residues. Germline CDR1 is ENHRY and CDR2 is SYGVKD. V was shortened by 8 bases and J by 2 bases, with 12 bases between the two germline ends. CDR3 sequence reads: CAIATGDTNEKLFF. The CDR3 DNA sequence: TGTGCCATCGCAACGGGGGACACTAATGAAAAACTGTTTTTT.

V gene TRBV9 combines with J gene TRBJ1-4; TRBD1 agrees at 7 bases. This CDR3 has 16 residues. From germline, CDR1 is SGDLS and CDR2 YYNGEE. V gave up 0 bases and J gave up 8 bases; unmatched junction bases: 10. CDR3 amino acids: CASSVVGTGAGEKLFF. The CDR3, as DNA: TGTGCCAGCAGCGTAGTTGGTACAGGGGCGGGCGAAAAACTGTTTTTT.

J is TRBJ2-1 and V is TRBV4-1; TRBD2 aligns across 8 bases. Germline V gene sequence: CDR1 MGHRA, CDR2 YSYEKL. CDR3 length: 19 residues. V trimming: 1 base; J trimming: 0 bases; junction bases outside the gene matches: 11. The CDR3, as DNA: TGCGCCAGCAGCCAAGTTTATAGCGGGGACGGGGCCTCCTACAATGAGCAGTTCTTC. Translating gives CASSQVYSGDGASYNEQFF.

This rearrangement joins TRBV29-1 to TRBJ2-1, with 8 bases aligning to TRBD1. Per germline, CDR1 SQVTM and CDR2 ANQGSEA. Germline trimming cut 6 bases from V and 4 bases from J; bases unmatched to any gene: 23. The CDR3 spans 19 residues. Written as DNA, the CDR3 is TGCAGCGTGGGCCGGACAGGGTTCGTCCTCGGGGCCCGTTACAATGAGCAGTTCTTC. Residues: CSVGRTGFVLGARYNEQFF.

V usage is TRBV5-1 and J usage is TRBJ2-2; possible D gene TRBD1, 7 bases. Trimming took off 0 bases at V and 0 bases at J, with 9 bases between the two ends. The germline CDR1 and CDR2 sequences are SGHRS and YFSETQ. CDR3 length equals 16 residues. Here the CDR3 DNA reads TGCGCCAGCAGCTTGGGCGGGACAGCGAACACCGGGGAGCTGTTTTTT. This translates into CASSLGGTANTGELFF.

V is TRBV5-1 and J is TRBJ2-5; tentatively, D is TRBD1 (5 bases). The V end was cut by 0 bases, the J end by 0 bases, with 9 bases between. The CDR3 sequence is 15 residues long. Per the germline V gene, CDR1 is SGHRS and CDR2 is YFSETQ. The CDR3 protein is CASSLGRDYQETQYF. In DNA form, the CDR3 reads TGCGCCAGCAGCTTGGGCAGGGATTACCAAGAGACCCAGTACTTC.

The chain carries TRBV6-5 and TRBJ1-5, with 9 bases that match TRBD1. Per the germline V gene, CDR1 is MNHEY and CDR2 is SVGAGI. The junction had 6 bases not matched to a gene; V was cut back by 6 bases and J by 6 bases. There are 14 residues in the CDR3. CDR3 bases: TGTGCCAGCAGGGGACAGGGTTGGGGTCAGCCCCAGCATTTT. This encodes CASRGQGWGQPQHF.

This clone turned up a few times. The chain recombines TRBV3-1 (or the pseudogene TRBV3-2) with TRBJ2-7; no firm D call. Looked up from germline, CDR1 is LGHDT and CDR2 is YNNKEL (reference sequence). Between the trimmed V and J ends, which lost 1 base and 0 bases, there was a span of 13 bases. This CDR3 has 16 amino acids. In DNA, the CDR3 is TGTGCCAGCAGCCAAGTTTGGCGTCCGAGCTCCTACGAGCAGTACTTC. It codes for CASSQVWRPSSYEQYF.

V usage is TRBV7-6 and J usage is TRBJ1-1, with 8 bases lining up with TRBD1. The CDR3 is made up of 15 amino acids. The germline CDR1 and CDR2 sequences are SGHVS and FNYEAQ. Unmatched junction bases numbered 9, after V lost 5 bases and J lost 4 bases. The CDR3 sequence: CASSRRQGSATEAFF. The CDR3 DNA is TGTGCCAGCAGCCGCCGACAGGGGTCGGCCACTGAAGCTTTCTTT.